This T cell receptor beta chain was sequenced for a study of blood T cell repertoires in COVID-19. The wider study: Some COVID-19 samples were acute and others convalescent; all came from the United States, Italy and Spain.

The data were produced by immunoSEQ multiplex PCR, yet TCRdb's version contains in-frame clones alone and is incomplete. Among 150,000 to 200,000 clones listed, less than 80% were seen once. CDR3 length equals 11 residues. Trimming shortened V by 2 bases and J by 10 bases, and 6 bases separated the two germline ends. CDR1 and CDR2 from the germline V gene are LGHNT and FRNRAP. The sequenced material came from peripheral blood. This sequence was found in a man aged 50 to 59 who had recovered from COVID-19. The chain is built from TRBV12-5 and TRBJ2-1; no clear D. CDR3 in amino acids: CASGLLGEQFF. The CDR3 DNA is TGTGCTAGTGGTTTGTTGGGCGAGCAGTTCTTC. Complete variable domain (other parts from reference TRBV12-5 and TRBJ2-1): DARVTQTPRHKVTEMGQEVTMRCQPILGHNTVFWYRQTMMQGLELLAYFRNRAPLDDSGMPKDRFSAEMPDATLATLKIQPSEPRDSAVYFCASGLLGEQFFGPGTRLTVL.